The 18 T cell receptor beta chains below all came from one sample that was sequenced in a study of T cells in Graves' hyperthyroidism and ophthalmopathy. Researchers took RNA transcripts and amplified the TCR beta CDR3 regions from them. The HTBI primer set was used in a first-round RT-PCR of the TCR CDR3. Each CDR3 protein gets one entry after TCRdb re-called the multiplex PCR reads with MiXCR. The repertoire consists of around 100,000 distinct CDR3 sequences, with about half occurring once and the leading ten covering 20% to 30%. The sequenced sample consisted of blood. The receptors were gathered from a man aged 35-49 years with Graves' hyperthyroidism.

V usage is TRBV7-9 and J usage is TRBJ2-1, with 8 bases aligning to TRBD2. The length of the CDR3 is 15 residues. Germline V gene sequence: CDR1 SEHNR, CDR2 FQNEAQ (reference sequence). The ends lost 5 bases at V and 4 bases at J; junction bases unmatched: 7. The CDR3 nucleotides read TGTGCCAGCAGCCCCGGGATAGCGGGGTACAATGAGCAGTTCTTC. This translates into CASSPGIAGYNEQFF.

The chain recombines TRBV5-1 with TRBJ1-1; D may be TRBD1 (5 bases). Germline CDR1 SGHRS, CDR2 YFSETQ. The CDR3 has 14 residues. V was trimmed by 0 bases and J by 3 bases, leaving 9 bases between them. CDR3 nucleotide sequence: TGCGCCAGCAGCTTGGTTGGAGGGGACACTGAAGCTTTCTTT. It is translated as CASSLVGGDTEAFF.

The rearrangement joins TRBV7-9 to TRBJ2-7; 9 bases agree with TRBD1. CDR3 length: 15 amino acids. J was trimmed by 5 bases and V by 11 bases; bases with no gene match: 16. Germline V CDR1 and CDR2: SEHNR, FQNEAQ (reference sequence). CDR3 DNA sequence: TGTGCCGGCGGCCTCAACAGGGGGCGTAGAGACGAGCAGTACTTC. Translation gives CAGGLNRGRRDEQYF.

The chain employs TRBV7-9 and TRBJ2-7, with D uncertain. The germline CDR1 and CDR2 sequences are SEHNR and FQNEAQ (reference sequence). This CDR3 region has 11 residues. Trimming stripped 5 bases from V and 5 bases from J, with 7 bases between. DNA for the CDR3: TGTGCCAGCAGCGGAGCCCACGAGCAGTACTTC. Translating it yields CASSGAHEQYF.

The chain couples TRBV10-3 to TRBJ2-1; 8 bases are a match to TRBD1. This CDR3 has 17 amino acids. Trimming removed 6 bases from V and 2 bases from J; junction bases left unmatched: 12. CDR1 ENHRY and CDR2 SYGVKD come from the germline V gene. CDR3 sequence: CAISVGGRGRTYNEQFF. In DNA, the CDR3 is TGTGCCATCAGCGTTGGGGGCAGGGGGCGCACCTACAATGAGCAGTTCTTC.

Remarks on this clonotype: A much larger clone differs by one base, so this may be a read error. J is TRBJ2-2 and V is TRBV12-3 or TRBV12-4; tentatively, D is TRBD2 (6 bases). The CDR3 covers 14 residues. The V gene lost 4 bases and the J gene lost 4 bases, with 10 bases spanning the gap. CDR3 loop: CASSSRDLTGELFF. The DNA for the CDR3 is TGTGCCAGCAGTTCGCGGGACCTCACCGGGGAGCTGTTTTTT.

In its sample, this clonotype was seen many times. CDR3 bases: TGCAGTGCCCCCGTGCTACAGGGAGGTACTGAAGCTTTCTTT. Residues: CSAPVLQGGTEAFF. The V gene is TRBV20-1, the J gene TRBJ1-1; D is perhaps TRBD1 (6 bases). The CDR3 totals 14 residues. CDR1 is DFQATT and CDR2 is SNEGSKA in the germline V gene (reference sequence). V was shortened by 6 bases and J by 5 bases, with 19 bases between the two germline ends.

This clonotype was detected a few times. The chain combines TRBV6-5 with TRBJ1-1, with D possibly matching TRBD1 (5 bases). The CDR3 totals 15 residues. The V gene lost 5 bases and the J gene lost 1 base, with 14 bases spanning the gap. Germline V gene sequence: CDR1 MNHEY, CDR2 SVGAGI. This CDR3 reads CASSDGQGPNTEAFF. The CDR3 DNA reads TGTGCCAGCAGTGATGGGCAGGGACCGAACACTGAAGCTTTCTTT.

This clonotype was detected ten times or more. The chain carries TRBV10-1 and TRBJ2-3; D is ambiguous. The V gene lost 5 bases and the J gene lost 2 bases, with 11 bases spanning the gap. Germline V gene lookup returns CDR1 WNHNN and CDR2 SYGVQD (reference sequence). There are 14 residues in the CDR3. CDR3 loop: CASSSLTVTDTQYF. Here the CDR3 DNA reads TGCGCCAGCAGTTCCCTCACCGTCACAGATACGCAGTATTTT.

CDR3 protein: CSARDGQGYQPQHF. The CDR3 DNA follows: TGCAGTGCTAGAGATGGGCAGGGTTATCAGCCCCAGCATTTT. This sequence joins TRBV20-1 and TRBJ1-5; possible D gene TRBD1, 5 bases. Trimming cost V 0 bases and J 5 bases, with 11 bases left between them. Germline CDR1 DFQATT, CDR2 SNEGSKA (reference sequence). The CDR3 extends over 14 amino acids.

About this clonotype: The DNA is omitted, as the CDR3 cannot be located on it reliably, and the CDR3 follows TCRdb's listing. The rearrangement links TRBV15 to TRBJ2-6. Looked up from germline, CDR1 is LNHNV and CDR2 is YYDKDF (reference sequence). Both ends counted, the CDR3 spans 16 residues. CDR3 sequence reads: CATSPDWGSGANVLTF.

This clonotype was detected ten times or more. The CDR3 loop is CASRGQGETQYF. The CDR3 nucleotides are TGTGCTTCCCGTGGGCAGGGGGAGACCCAGTACTTC. The chain recombines TRBV19 with TRBJ2-5, with D perhaps matching TRBD1 (6 bases). CDR1 LNHDA and CDR2 SQIVND come from the germline V gene (reference sequence). The CDR3 loop spans 12 amino acids.

This clonotype was counted at least ten times. The gene calls are TRBV19 and TRBJ2-7, with TRBD2 matching over 7 bases. The CDR3 is made up of 16 amino acids. Germline V gene lookup returns CDR1 LNHDA and CDR2 SQIVND (reference sequence). J lost 1 base, V lost 5 bases, and 11 bases had no gene match. CDR3 loop: CASSLTSERASYEQYF. The CDR3 nucleotides read TGTGCCAGTAGTCTCACTAGCGAGAGGGCGTCCTACGAGCAGTACTTC.

For this clonotype: This is likely a read error, given that the CDR3 carries no conserved phenylalanine or tryptophan at its end. The chain employs TRBV7-3 and TRBJ1-2; 9 bases match TRBD1. Per germline, CDR1 SGHTA and CDR2 FQGTGA. Trimming cost V 6 bases and J 9 bases; bases outside gene matches: 8. CDR3 length: 13 residues. The CDR3 reads CASRGTGWGSYTY. CDR3 bases: TGTGCCAGCAGGGGGACAGGGTGGGGTAGCTACACCTAC.

Remarks on this clonotype: Its ends do not fully match the called genes, so a read error is possible. For the CDR3, the DNA is TGTGCTAGCAGCTTAGCCAGGGGACCCTACAATGGGCAGTTCTTC. Its protein product is CASSLARGPYNGQFF. The chain is built from TRBV7-7 and TRBJ2-1; a weak D match, TRBD1 (6 bases). This CDR3 has 15 residues. CDR1 SSHAT and CDR2 FNYEAQ come from the germline V gene (reference sequence).

This clonotype was counted many times. CDR3 bases: TGTGCCAGCACTCAGTGGACCGATCCTAACTATGGCTACACCTTC. It encodes CASTQWTDPNYGYTF. The chain employs TRBV7-9 and TRBJ1-2; D unclear. Germline V gives CDR1 SEHNR, CDR2 FQNEAQ (reference sequence). V was trimmed by 7 bases and J by 0 bases, leaving 15 bases between them. The CDR3 loop spans 15 amino acids.

This clonotype was detected once. Here the CDR3 omits its conserved ending phenylalanine or tryptophan, so a read error is the likely source. CDR3 sequence: CASRLGQPRAGELFS. CDR3 DNA sequence: TGTGCCAGCAGACTGGGACAGCCAAGGGCCGGGGAGCTGTTTTCT. The chain recombines TRBV6-4 with TRBJ2-2; TRBD1 matches 7 bases. Germline values: CDR1 MRHNA, CDR2 SNTAGT. CDR3 length equals 15 residues. J was trimmed by 6 bases and V by 6 bases; bases with no gene match: 10.

The chain has TRBV2 and TRBJ1-5, with 9 nucleotides matching TRBD1. Germline V gene lookup returns CDR1 SNHLY and CDR2 FYNNEI. CDR3 length: 15 amino acids. Unmatched junction bases numbered 4, after V lost 3 bases and J lost 4 bases. The CDR3 protein is CASSEIGTGNQPQHF. For the CDR3, the DNA is TGTGCCAGCAGTGAGATAGGGACAGGGAATCAGCCCCAGCATTTT.